These 2 T cell receptor beta chains were sequenced from one sample in a study of cytomegalovirus exposure and HLA in healthy donors. Vbeta (60) and Jbeta (13) primers were used in the PCR. The method was immunoSEQ multiplex PCR; TCRdb's version includes in-frame clones alone and lacks a portion of them. The sample yields some 120,000 clones, about 81% seen once. Sequenced: PBMCs. The receptors derive from a middle-aged man in good health and CMV-seronegative.

The rearrangement uses TRBV19 and TRBJ2-5, with 8 positions matching TRBD2. The germline CDR1 and CDR2 sequences are LNHDA and SQIVND (reference sequence). This CDR3 is built from 14 residues. J gave up 5 bases and V 3 bases, and 5 bases lay outside the gene matches. For the CDR3, the DNA is TGTGCCAGTAGTATGAGCGGGAGTAGGGAGACCCAGTACTTC. This codes for CASSMSGSRETQYF.

V and J are TRBV6-1 and TRBJ2-5, with D possibly matching TRBD2 (6 bases). CDR3 size: 14 residues. V lost 6 bases and J 4 bases, leaving 15 bases between the germline ends. Germline-derived CDR1 and CDR2 are MNHNS and SASEGT. The CDR3 sequence: CASRPGGQPETQYF. The CDR3 DNA follows: TGTGCCAGCAGACCCGGAGGGCAGCCAGAGACCCAGTACTTC.